The clone carrying this T cell receptor (beta chain) occurred once. This sample is part of a study of lymphopenia after photon versus proton radiotherapy. The CDR3 is 15 amino acids. Germline V gene data show CDR1 as MNHNS and CDR2 as SASEGT. Trimming left V 2 bases short and J 1 base short, with 10 bases between. TCRdb's table, derived via immunoSEQ multiplex PCR, lists solely in-frame clones and lacks some. This table has 55,000 to 70,000 clones, about 90% appearing once. The chain carries TRBV6-1 and TRBJ2-3; D gene uncertain. This receptor was taken from a man aged 35-49 years with gastric cancer. This specimen was peripheral blood, taken from a patient treated with photon-based radiotherapy. CDR3 coding DNA: TGTGCCAGCAGTGAATCCCCACGGGGCACAGATACGCAGTATTTT. Translation gives CASSESPRGTDTQYF.